The sequence of this T cell receptor (beta chain) was determined in a study of brain T cells in children with intractable seizures. The time point denotes: blood from clinic visit 5 months post-surgery; TSC patient then seizure free. Surgery cases with the highest brain T cell transcript signatures were chosen for sequencing. In regard to this clone: Its matching antigen is unknown.

Produced via immunoSEQ multiplex PCR; TCRdb's table is partial and in-frame only. The table shows about 340,000 clones, with about 93% occurring only once. General study findings and limits: Absence of clones before surgery may stem from lower sequencing depth.

V lost 4 bases, J lost 3 bases, and 3 bases lay in between. CDR1 DFQATT and CDR2 SNEGSKA come from the germline V gene (reference sequence). This CDR3 contains 10 residues. Sequencing used peripheral blood, obtained around 5 months after surgery. This clonotype originated in a boy under three years old with tuberous sclerosis and intractable seizures. The chain employs TRBV20-1 and TRBJ1-1; D gene uncertain. The CDR3 coding sequence is TGCAGTGCTAATCACACTGAAGCTTTCTTT. The encoded protein is CSANHTEAFF.